This passage covers 2 T cell receptor beta chains from one sample sequenced in a study of T cell repertoires in ileal Crohn's disease. Sequencing used immunoSEQ multiplex PCR; TCRdb keeps in-frame clones, though not all of them. The repertoire has about 8,400 clones, approximately 80% of them found once; the top ten carry 10% to 15%. The sequencing sample was made of ileal tissue. These receptors originate from an adult with Crohn's disease.

V and J are TRBV7-2 and TRBJ2-3; D gene unclear. Looked up from germline, CDR1 is SGHTA and CDR2 is FQGNSA. Trimming removed 5 bases at V and 2 bases at J, with 5 bases between. The CDR3 extends over 12 amino acids. The DNA of the CDR3 is TGTGCCAGCAGCCCATTCACAGATACGCAGTATTTT. Translated: CASSPFTDTQYF.

V and J are TRBV7-2 and TRBJ2-6, with 8 bases aligning to TRBD2. Trimming at V came to 0 bases and at J to 2 bases, leaving 12 bases not matched to a gene. Germline-derived CDR1 and CDR2 are SGHTA and FQGNSA. CDR3 length: 20 residues. The DNA of the CDR3 is TGTGCCAGCAGCTTAGCGCTTCTAGCGGGTGCCCCCCCTGGGGCCAACGTCCTGACTTTC. Translated, it gives CASSLALLAGAPPGANVLTF.